This T cell receptor (beta chain) emerged from a study of tissue T cells after allogeneic stem cell transplantation. On this clone itself: No antigen is known for it.

Trimming cost V 1 base and J 1 base, with 7 bases left between them. Looked up from germline, CDR1 is MGHRA and CDR2 is YSYEKL. The CDR3 contains 14 residues. Whole-study findings and limits: Limitations included a small, clinically heterogeneous cohort and limited sampling depth.

The table came from immunoSEQ multiplex PCR; TCRdb's copy has only in-frame clones and leaves some out. Here the sample spans about 26,000 clones, about 90% being singletons. The genes are TRBV4-1 and TRBJ1-2; weak D call: TRBD1 (6 bases). Specimen: blood, collected before transplantation. This sequence originates from a male donor aged 60 or over who later had graft-versus-host disease after an allogeneic stem cell transplant. The CDR3 region has the DNA TGCGCCAGCAGCCAAGCACAGGGTAACTATGGCTACACCTTC. Amino acid sequence: CASSQAQGNYGYTF.